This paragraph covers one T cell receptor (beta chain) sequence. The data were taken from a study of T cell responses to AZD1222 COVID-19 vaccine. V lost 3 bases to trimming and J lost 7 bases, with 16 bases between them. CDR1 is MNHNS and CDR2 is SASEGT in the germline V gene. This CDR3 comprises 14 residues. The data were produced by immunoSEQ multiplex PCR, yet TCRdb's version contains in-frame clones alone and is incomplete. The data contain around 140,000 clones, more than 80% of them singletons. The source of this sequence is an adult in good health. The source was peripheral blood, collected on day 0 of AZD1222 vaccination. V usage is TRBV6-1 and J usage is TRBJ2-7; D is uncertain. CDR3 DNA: TGTGCCAGCAGTGAGAGTGGGTTGAGTATGGAGCAGTACTTC. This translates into CASSESGLSMEQYF.